What follows are 25 T cell receptor beta chains derived from one specimen sequenced in a study of tumour-infiltrating T cells in Burkitt lymphoma. Some clones are missing from TCRdb's copy, which holds only in-frame ones; the method was immunoSEQ multiplex PCR. The sample holds approximately 2,000 clones, roughly 18% seen once. The sequencing sample was made of tumor tissue. These receptors originate from a human donor with diffuse large B-cell lymphoma.

The chain joins TRBV6-1 to TRBJ2-7, with 7 bases matching TRBD1. The CDR3 runs 15 residues. Germline-derived CDR1 and CDR2 are MNHNS and SASEGT. With V trimmed by 2 bases and J by 4 bases, 8 bases remained unmatched. CDR3 sequence (DNA): TGTGCCAGCAGTGAATGGGACAGCGAACTTTACGAGCAGTACTTC. Its protein is CASSEWDSELYEQYF.

This clone has just a few counts. The gene calls are TRBV20-1 and TRBJ2-7, with no clear D. V lost 6 bases, J lost 1 base, and 7 bases lay in between. This CDR3 has 11 residues. Germline V gene lookup returns CDR1 DFQATT and CDR2 SNEGSKA (reference sequence). The CDR3 DNA reads TGCAGTGCCCTGGAGTCCTACGAGCAGTACTTC. Translating gives CSALESYEQYF.

This clone was seen a handful of times. The chain uses TRBV7-9 and TRBJ1-4; unclear D gene. The CDR3 covers 13 residues. The V end was cut by 1 base, the J end by 4 bases, with 4 bases between. Per germline, CDR1 SEHNR and CDR2 FQNEAQ (reference sequence). The CDR3 bases are TGTGCCAGCAGCTTAGGAGTTAATGAAAAACTGTTTTTT. Translated, it gives CASSLGVNEKLFF.

This clone was counted between two and nine times. V and J are TRBV19 and TRBJ1-1; the match to TRBD1 covers 7 bases. Germline assignment: CDR1 LNHDA and CDR2 SQIVND (reference sequence). CDR3 length equals 15 residues. The J segment lost 11 bases and the V segment lost 5 bases, leaving 17 bases of the junction unmatched. The CDR3 spells CASSPSGTASRGAFF. The CDR3 nucleotides are TGTGCCAGTAGTCCTTCCGGGACAGCCAGCCGAGGGGCTTTCTTT.

Here the CDR3 DNA reads TGTGCCAGCAGTGAAGGGCCCCAAGAGACCCAGTACTTC. Its protein product is CASSEGPQETQYF. The chain employs TRBV6-1 and TRBJ2-5; D is unresolved. This CDR3 is 13 amino acids long. Germline CDR1 MNHNS, CDR2 SASEGT. V was cut by 1 base and J by 1 base, with 4 bases left in between.

As concerns this clone: One end of the junction does not line up with germline, which may come from a read error. The V gene is TRBV2, the J gene TRBJ2-7, with 10 bases that match TRBD2. Per the germline V gene, CDR1 is SNHLY and CDR2 is FYNNEI. CDR3 length equals 11 residues. CDR3 in amino acids: CAGGLAYEQYF. CDR3 DNA sequence: TGCGCCGGGGGACTAGCGTACGAGCAGTACTTC.

The V and J genes are TRBV9 and TRBJ2-7; D is unclear. V was trimmed by 4 bases and J by 1 base, leaving 12 bases between them. CDR1 and CDR2 (germline): SGDLS, YYNGEE. The CDR3 consists of 14 residues. CDR3 DNA: TGTGCCAGCAGCCCCTCACCGCAATCCTACGAGCAGTACTTC. It encodes CASSPSPQSYEQYF.

The rearrangement uses TRBV7-9 and TRBJ2-7, with a tentative D call TRBD1 (5 bases). V was clipped by 8 bases and J by 3 bases, with 11 bases between them. Germline CDR1 reads SEHNR; CDR2 reads FQNEAQ (reference sequence). The CDR3 contains 12 residues. The CDR3 bases are TGTGCCAGCGGGTCAGGGAACTACGAGCAGTACTTC. It encodes CASGSGNYEQYF.

This clone was counted between two and nine times. DNA of the CDR3: TGTGCCAGCAGTACAGAACCCAACACCGGGGAGCTGTTTTTT. Amino acids: CASSTEPNTGELFF. The chain employs TRBV2 and TRBJ2-2; D remains ambiguous. Per the germline V gene, CDR1 is SNHLY and CDR2 is FYNNEI. This CDR3 has 14 residues. The germline V and J ends were trimmed by 5 bases and 2 bases, with 9 bases remaining between them.

This clone has a handful of counts. The J gene is TRBJ2-7, the V gene TRBV6-5, with 10 bases fitting TRBD1. V lost 5 bases to trimming and J lost 2 bases; unmatched junction nucleotides: 3. CDR3 length: 14 residues. Germline CDR1 reads MNHEY; CDR2 reads SVGAGI. The CDR3 here is CASSLGQGPYEQYF. CDR3 in DNA: TGTGCCAGCAGTCTGGGACAGGGGCCCTACGAGCAGTACTTC.

The J gene is TRBJ2-1, the V gene TRBV14; D may match TRBD1 or TRBD2 (7 bases each). The V gene lost 2 bases and the J gene lost 9 bases, with 17 bases spanning the gap. Germline V gives CDR1 SGHDN, CDR2 FVKESK. The CDR3 spans 15 residues. The CDR3 DNA reads TGTGCCAGCAGCCAAAGTGGGAGGGGGCGGGTTGAGCAGTTCTTC. Translation gives CASSQSGRGRVEQFF.

This clone appeared a few times. In nucleotides, the CDR3 is TGCGCCAGCAGCTTGAACAGGGGGTCAGTGAATGGAGAGACCCAGTACTTC. As protein: CASSLNRGSVNGETQYF. The rearrangement links TRBV5-1 to TRBJ2-5, with 8 bases fitting TRBD1. CDR3 length: 17 residues. With 1 base clipped from V and 4 bases from J, the junction kept 12 bases outside the gene matches. Germline CDR1 and CDR2: SGHRS and YFSETQ.

This clone was counted only a few times. V and J are TRBV14 and TRBJ2-2; 7 bases align to TRBD2. There are 18 residues in the CDR3. Trimming at V came to 2 bases and at J to 0 bases, leaving 9 bases not matched to a gene. From germline, CDR1 is SGHDN and CDR2 FVKESK. CDR3 sequence reads: CASSQWLVTSANTGELFF. The CDR3 region has the DNA TGTGCCAGCAGCCAATGGTTGGTTACTAGCGCGAACACCGGGGAGCTGTTTTTT.

The V call is TRBV29-1, the J call TRBJ1-1; D is perhaps TRBD1 (5 bases). From germline, CDR1 is SQVTM and CDR2 ANQGSEA. Trimming left V 5 bases short and J 10 bases short, with 11 bases between. The CDR3 sequence is 10 residues long. CDR3 in DNA: TGCAGCGTTCATCTGAGGGGAGCTTTCTTT. Its protein is CSVHLRGAFF.

J is TRBJ2-7 and V is TRBV6-5; perhaps TRBD1 as D (6 bases). V lost 6 bases and J lost 11, with 11 bases in between. The CDR3 sequence is 10 residues long. Germline V gene lookup returns CDR1 MNHEY and CDR2 SVGAGI. The CDR3 is CASSGTREYF. The CDR3 bases are TGTGCCAGCAGCGGGACAAGGGAGTACTTC.

The chain recombines TRBV6-1 with TRBJ1-2; D gene uncertain. The V and J ends lost 3 bases and 7 bases respectively, with 9 bases between them. Germline CDR1 reads MNHNS; CDR2 reads SASEGT. CDR3 length equals 12 residues. CDR3 residues: CASSDRVRGYTF. The CDR3 bases are TGTGCCAGCAGTGATCGGGTTCGTGGCTACACCTTC.

CDR3 loop: CASSFSQGLEAFF. The CDR3 nucleotides read TGTGCCAGCAGCTTCTCACAGGGACTTGAAGCTTTCTTT. The V gene is TRBV7-6, the J gene TRBJ1-1; D is perhaps TRBD1 (6 bases). Germline CDR1 is SGHVS and CDR2 is FNYEAQ. V gave up 3 bases and J gave up 7 bases, with 12 bases separating them. There are 13 residues in the CDR3.

The V and J genes are TRBV9 and TRBJ2-7; TRBD2 is a possible D gene (5 bases). CDR1 SGDLS and CDR2 YYNGEE come from the germline V gene. The CDR3 totals 15 residues. V was pared by 1 base and J by 5 bases, with 16 bases between. This CDR3 reads CASSVSAGLWNEQYF. The CDR3 DNA reads as TGTGCCAGCAGCGTAAGCGCGGGCCTTTGGAACGAGCAGTACTTC.

This clone has more than one count but fewer than ten. This chain uses TRBV2 with TRBJ2-7; tentatively, D is TRBD1 (6 bases). CDR3 length: 14 residues. V shed 7 bases and J shed 3 bases, with 16 bases lying between them. Per germline, CDR1 SNHLY and CDR2 FYNNEI. The CDR3 sequence: CASNDQGNFYEQYF. For the CDR3, the DNA is TGTGCCAGCAACGACCAGGGGAATTTCTACGAGCAGTACTTC.

This clone was seen a few times. This chain links TRBV14 with TRBJ2-4; no reliable D call. This CDR3 spans 14 amino acids. The germline CDR1 and CDR2 sequences are SGHDN and FVKESK. With 4 bases removed from V and 0 bases from J, the gap between germline ends came to 7 bases. CDR3 region: CASSLGGAKNIQYF. CDR3 in DNA: TGTGCCAGCAGCCTTGGCGGAGCCAAAAACATTCAGTACTTC.

This clone was observed a few times. This chain uses TRBV9 with TRBJ2-1; 15 bases match TRBD2. V was clipped by 4 bases and J by 7 bases; unmatched bases: 12. Germline V gene lookup returns CDR1 SGDLS and CDR2 YYNGEE. This CDR3 comprises 18 residues. The CDR3 loop is CASSSSRTSGGAWNEQFF. CDR3 bases: TGTGCCAGCAGCTCCAGCAGGACTAGCGGGGGGGCCTGGAATGAGCAGTTCTTC. Full variable domain (outside the CDR3, taken from reference TRBV9 and TRBJ2-1): DSGVTQTPKHLITATGQRVTLRCSPRSGDLSVYWYQQSLDQGLQFLIQYYNGEERAKGNILERFSAQQFPDLHSELNLSSLELGDSALYFCASSSSRTSGGAWNEQFFGPGTRLTVL.

The chain is built from TRBV30 and TRBJ1-2, with TRBD1 as a possible D gene (5 bases). Per the germline V gene, CDR1 is GTSNPN and CDR2 is SVGIG (reference sequence). The CDR3 has 11 amino acids. The V end was cut by 7 bases, the J end by 4 bases, with 10 bases between. The CDR3 sequence is CASAGLYGYTF. As DNA, the CDR3 is TGTGCCTCCGCGGGGCTCTATGGCTACACCTTC. Full variable domain (remainder filled in from reference TRBV30 and TRBJ1-2): SQTIHQWPATLVQPVGSPLSLECTVEGTSNPNLYWYRQAAGRGLQLLFYSVGIGQISSEVPQNLSASRPQDRQFILSSKKLLLSDSGFYLCASAGLYGYTFGSGTRLTVV.

V usage is TRBV7-2 and J usage is TRBJ2-5, with TRBD1 matching over 8 bases. The CDR3 runs to 12 residues. The V segment lost 7 bases and the J segment 2 bases; nucleotides outside the gene matches: 0. Germline V gives CDR1 SGHTA, CDR2 FQGNSA. In nucleotides, the CDR3 is TGTGCCAGCAACAGGGGGCAAGAGACCCAGTACTTC. Protein sequence: CASNRGQETQYF.

This chain connects TRBV9 to TRBJ2-1; D may be TRBD2 (7 bases). The CDR3 length is 16 residues. The germline CDR1 and CDR2 sequences are SGDLS and YYNGEE. V lost 0 bases to trimming and J lost 9 bases, with 19 bases between them. The CDR3 DNA reads as TGTGCCAGCAGCGTAGGGTCCAGCCTAAGGGGGGGTGAGCAGTTCTTC. This sequence encodes CASSVGSSLRGGEQFF.

This clone came up a few times. The rearrangement uses TRBV29-1 and TRBJ1-2; D gene uncertain. CDR1 and CDR2 (germline): SQVTM, ANQGSEA. This CDR3 is built from 11 residues. The V and J ends lost 6 bases and 5 bases respectively, with 10 bases between them. Here the CDR3 DNA reads TGCAGCGTCCTGGAGAGTTATGGCTACACCTTC. This translates into CSVLESYGYTF. Looking up the rest from reference TRBV29-1 and TRBJ1-2 gives the full variable domain: SAVISQKPSRDICQRGTSLTIQCQVDSQVTMMFWYRQQPGQSLTLIATANQGSEATYESGFVIDKFPISRPNLTFSTLTVSNMSPEDSSIYLCSVLESYGYTFGSGTRLTVV.